Presented here are 14 T cell receptor beta chains from one specimen sequenced in a study of shared clonotypes between healthy human individuals. Produced via immunoSEQ multiplex PCR; TCRdb's table is partial and in-frame only. This table has about 2 million clones, about 94% appearing once. Naive CD8 cells lacked CD45RO, underwent positive selection for CCR7 and left out terminally differentiated effector memory CD45RA+ cells. Sequencing was performed on naive CD8+ T cells sorted from blood. Receptors were obtained from a man in his late teens or twenties in good health.

The rearrangement uses TRBV7-9 and TRBJ2-7, with 13 nucleotides matching TRBD2. The CDR3 contains 16 residues. Germline V CDR1 and CDR2: SEHNR, FQNEAQ (reference sequence). With 5 bases clipped from V and 7 bases from J, the junction kept 11 bases outside the gene matches. CDR3 loop: CASSAAGLAGVGEQYF. The CDR3 bases are TGTGCCAGCAGCGCTGCCGGACTAGCGGGGGTTGGGGAGCAGTACTTC.

The rearrangement uses TRBV15 and TRBJ1-5; the D is unclear. V was clipped by 0 bases and J by 7 bases, with 28 bases between them. The germline V gene encodes CDR1 LNHNV and CDR2 YYDKDF (reference sequence). The CDR3 is 20 amino acids. CDR3 DNA sequence: TGTGCCACCAGCAGAGATGACCCCCCTGGGCATTTAGAACCCTCCCAGCCCCAGCATTTT. Its protein is CATSRDDPPGHLEPSQPQHF.

DNA for the CDR3: TGTGCCAGCAGCCCCCTCTGGAGCGGGAGCACAGATACGCAGTATTTT. Translation gives CASSPLWSGSTDTQYF. This chain joins TRBV14 and TRBJ2-3, with a possible D match to TRBD2 (6 bases). This CDR3 has 16 residues. Trimming removed 4 bases at V and 0 bases at J, with 14 bases between. Germline lookup yields CDR1 SGHDN and CDR2 FVKESK.

This rearrangement joins TRBV27 to TRBJ2-1; D unclear. Germline V gene data show CDR1 as MNHEY and CDR2 as SMNVEV (reference sequence). The CDR3 runs to 14 residues. The V end lost 3 bases, the J end lost 5 bases, and 11 bases lay between the germline ends. The CDR3 is CASSLIGLHNEQFF. CDR3 nucleotides: TGTGCCAGCAGTTTGATAGGCCTACACAATGAGCAGTTCTTC.

V usage is TRBV4-1 and J usage is TRBJ1-1; a weak D match, TRBD1 (6 bases). The germline gives CDR1 MGHRA, CDR2 YSYEKL. Trimming removed 3 bases from V and 3 bases from J, with 14 bases in between. The CDR3 has 15 residues. The DNA for the CDR3 is TGCGCCAGCAGCCAGCCGGGACGGGGGCACACTGAAGCTTTCTTT. This codes for CASSQPGRGHTEAFF.

The chain carries TRBV28 and TRBJ2-5, with 7 bases lining up with TRBD2. Germline V gene lookup returns CDR1 MDHEN and CDR2 SYDVKM. This CDR3 has 12 amino acids. V lost 4 bases to trimming and J lost 7 bases; unmatched junction nucleotides: 3. CDR3 loop: CASSWSSGTQYF. The CDR3 coding sequence is TGTGCCAGCAGTTGGTCTAGCGGGACCCAGTACTTC.

The V call is TRBV5-4, the J call TRBJ1-2; a weak D match, TRBD1 (6 bases). Trimming shortened V by 8 bases and J by 3 bases, and 17 bases separated the two germline ends. Per germline, CDR1 SGHNT and CDR2 YYREEE (reference sequence). The CDR3 contains 14 residues. The CDR3: CASALGGVYYGYTF. For the CDR3, the DNA is TGTGCCAGTGCGTTAGGGGGGGTTTACTATGGCTACACCTTC. Full variable domain (missing parts from reference TRBV5-4 and TRBJ1-2): ETGVTQSPTHLIKTRGQQVTLRCSSQSGHNTVSWYQQALGQGPQFIFQYYREEENGRGNFPPRFSGLQFPNYSSELNVNALELDDSALYLCASALGGVYYGYTFGSGTRLTVV.

The chain links TRBV6-1 to TRBJ1-2; no clear D. CDR3 length: 14 residues. The ends were cut back, 8 bases at V and 2 bases at J, with 15 bases in the middle. CDR1 and CDR2 from the germline V gene are MNHNS and SASEGT. The CDR3: CASGVSPPNYGYTF. In DNA form, the CDR3 reads TGTGCCAGCGGGGTATCCCCACCAAACTATGGCTACACCTTC.

The J gene is TRBJ2-1, the V gene TRBV4-1; TRBD2 matches 9 bases. The germline CDR1 and CDR2 sequences are MGHRA and YSYEKL. V trimming: 4 bases; J trimming: 4 bases; junction bases outside the gene matches: 5. The CDR3 spans 15 residues. The CDR3 spells CASSLLAGAYNEQFF. The CDR3, as DNA: TGCGCCAGCAGCCTCTTAGCGGGGGCTTACAATGAGCAGTTCTTC.

The chain is built from TRBV11-2 and TRBJ2-7; D is unclear. Deletions cut 5 bases from V and 3 bases from J, with 14 bases between. Germline V gene data show CDR1 as SGHAT and CDR2 as FQNNGV. This CDR3 has 14 amino acids. In nucleotides, the CDR3 is TGTGCCAGCAGCCGCCCGGCTCCCGACTACGAGCAGTACTTC. This encodes CASSRPAPDYEQYF.

This sequence joins TRBV9 and TRBJ2-5, with unresolved D. Trimming shortened V by 0 bases and J by 3 bases, and 15 bases separated the two germline ends. From germline, CDR1 is SGDLS and CDR2 YYNGEE. CDR3 length: 16 residues. CDR3 residues: CASSVGSASQKETQYF. CDR3 nucleotides: TGTGCCAGCAGCGTAGGTTCGGCTAGTCAAAAAGAGACCCAGTACTTC.

On this clone itself: Other nucleotide sequences from this sample produce the same CDR3. The CDR3 reads CASSSGQGRDTQYF. In DNA form, the CDR3 reads TGTGCCAGCAGCTCGGGACAGGGGAGGGATACGCAGTATTTT. The rearrangement links TRBV2 to TRBJ2-3; 10 positions match TRBD1. V shed 6 bases and J 6 bases; nucleotides not matched to a gene: 6. This CDR3 contains 14 residues. The germline V gene has CDR1 SNHLY and CDR2 FYNNEI.

There are a few counts of this clone. The chain uses TRBV18 and TRBJ1-2; the match to TRBD1 covers 8 bases. The CDR3 consists of 14 residues. V was clipped by 4 bases and J by 5 bases; unmatched bases: 6. Germline V lookup: CDR1 KGHSH, CDR2 LQKENI. This CDR3 reads CASSQTDRAYGYTF. The CDR3 coding sequence is TGTGCCAGCTCACAAACGGACAGGGCATATGGCTACACCTTC.

This chain uses TRBV4-1 with TRBJ1-4, with D unresolved. Trimming removed 0 bases at V and 4 bases at J, with 6 bases between. The CDR3 is 14 amino acids. CDR1 MGHRA and CDR2 YSYEKL come from the germline V gene. CDR3 nucleotide sequence: TGCGCCAGCAGCCAAGATCAGCTTAATGAAAAACTGTTTTTT. It translates to CASSQDQLNEKLFF.